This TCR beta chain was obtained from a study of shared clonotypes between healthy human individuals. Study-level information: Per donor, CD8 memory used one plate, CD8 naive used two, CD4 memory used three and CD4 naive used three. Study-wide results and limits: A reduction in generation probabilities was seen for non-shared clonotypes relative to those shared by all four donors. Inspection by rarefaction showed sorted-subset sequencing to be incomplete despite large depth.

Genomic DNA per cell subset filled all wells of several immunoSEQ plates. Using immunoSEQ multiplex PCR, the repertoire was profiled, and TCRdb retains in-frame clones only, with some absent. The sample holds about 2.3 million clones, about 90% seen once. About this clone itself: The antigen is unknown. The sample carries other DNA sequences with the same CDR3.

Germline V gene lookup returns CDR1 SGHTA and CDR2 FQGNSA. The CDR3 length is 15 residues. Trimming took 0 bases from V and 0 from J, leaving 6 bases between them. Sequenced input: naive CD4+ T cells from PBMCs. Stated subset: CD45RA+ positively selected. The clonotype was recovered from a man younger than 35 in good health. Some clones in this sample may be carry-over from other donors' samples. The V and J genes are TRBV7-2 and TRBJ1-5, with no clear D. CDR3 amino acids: CASSLAPYSNQPQHF. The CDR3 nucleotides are TGTGCCAGCAGCTTAGCGCCCTATAGCAATCAGCCCCAGCATTTT.